This entry concerns a single TCR beta chain. The antigen is unknown. CDR3 length: 13 residues. V lost 2 bases to trimming and J lost 4 bases, with 9 bases between them. Germline-derived CDR1 and CDR2 are SNHLY and FYNNEI. The sample is drawn from a study of shared clonotypes between healthy human individuals. Libraries were prepared by immunoSEQ multiplex PCR; TCRdb keeps only in-frame clonotypes and omits some of them. Of roughly 720,000 clones in the sample, about 90% were seen once. Study-wide points: A generally larger estimated richness was seen in naive subsets than in memory subsets.

The sequenced material came from memory CD8+ T cells from PBMCs. As for subset: CD45RO+ cells pooled with CCR7-negative TemRA cells. The rearrangement links TRBV2 to TRBJ2-7; D gene uncertain. The TCR sequence derives from a man younger than 35 in good health. Some clones in this sample may be carry-over from other donors' samples. CDR3: CASSESKNYEQYF. CDR3 in DNA: TGTGCCAGCAGTGAATCTAAAAATTACGAGCAGTACTTC.